A single sample gave rise to the 27 T cell receptor beta chains below, sequenced in a study of graft-versus-host responses after intestinal transplantation. 200,000 CFSE-labeled responder cells were plated with 200,000 irradiated, violet-dye-labeled stimulator cells. The repertoire was sequenced with immunoSEQ multiplex PCR; TCRdb's copy has only in-frame clones and lacks some. The table has under 2,500 clones, roughly 29% seen once. The sample was alloreactive CD8+ T cells from a mixed lymphocyte reaction culture, taken before transplantation. The subset is: CFSE-low proliferating T cells sorted from approximately six-day pre-transplant mixed lymphocyte reaction (GvH or HvG direction). The origin of the receptors is a human patient who was an organ donor for intestinal transplantation.

The V call is TRBV5-8, the J call TRBJ2-2; 7 nucleotides line up with TRBD1. CDR1 SGHTS and CDR2 YDEGEE come from the germline V gene. CDR3 length equals 19 residues. V dropped 3 bases and J dropped 0; count of bases not matched to a gene: 14. The chain's CDR3 is CASSSWDSQLHANTGELFF. The CDR3 coding sequence is TGTGCCAGCAGCTCCTGGGACAGCCAGTTACACGCGAACACCGGGGAGCTGTTTTTT.

By frequency in the sample, this clone is large. The chain is built from TRBV4-1 and TRBJ2-2; D call uncertain. This CDR3 comprises 15 residues. Looked up from germline, CDR1 is MGHRA and CDR2 is YSYEKL. V was shortened by 1 base and J by 5 bases, with 11 bases between the two germline ends. The CDR3 nucleotides read TGCGCCAGCAGCCAAGTCAAACAATCTACCGGGGAGCTGTTTTTT. It codes for CASSQVKQSTGELFF.

V usage is TRBV11-3 and J usage is TRBJ2-7, with TRBD2 matching over 8 bases. Germline CDR1 SGHNT, CDR2 YENEEA. CDR3 length: 15 amino acids. V shed 5 bases, J shed 1 base, and the junction held 7 bases outside the gene matches. The CDR3 spells CASSPSSGDSYEQYF. The CDR3 coding sequence is TGTGCCAGCAGCCCAAGTAGCGGGGATTCCTACGAGCAGTACTTC.

This chain links TRBV18 with TRBJ2-1, with 7 nucleotides matching TRBD1. V was pared by 0 bases and J by 0 bases, with 8 bases of the junction left unmatched. Germline values: CDR1 KGHSH, CDR2 LQKENI. The CDR3 extends over 18 amino acids. The DNA of the CDR3 is TGTGCCAGCTCACCACCTACATTAAGGGGGCCCTCCTACAATGAGCAGTTCTTC. It translates to CASSPPTLRGPSYNEQFF. The full variable domain, with the rest looked up from reference TRBV18 and TRBJ2-1, is NAGVMQNPRHLVRRRGQEARLRCSPMKGHSHVYWYRQLPEEGLKFMVYLQKENIIDESGMPKERFSAEFPKEGPSILRIQQVVRGDSAAYFCASSPPTLRGPSYNEQFFGPGTRLTVL.

This rearrangement joins TRBV7-2 to TRBJ1-5; 7 bases are a match to TRBD1. Germline V gene sequence: CDR1 SGHTA, CDR2 FQGNSA. Germline trimming cut 4 bases from V and 1 base from J; bases unmatched to any gene: 1. This CDR3 spans 14 amino acids. CDR3 amino acids: CASSWGQSNQPQHF. The CDR3 DNA sequence: TGTGCCAGCAGCTGGGGACAGAGCAATCAGCCCCAGCATTTT.

Judged by abundance, this clone is medium-sized. The chain links TRBV21-1 to TRBJ1-3. TRBV21-1 constitutes a pseudogene. This CDR3 comprises 12 residues. Here the CDR3 reads CASSPTGNTIYF. The CDR3 nucleotides are TGTGCCAGCAGTCCTACGGGAAACACCATATATTTT.

This chain connects TRBV30 to TRBJ2-5, with D uncertain. This CDR3 has 14 amino acids. Germline V CDR1 and CDR2: GTSNPN, SVGIG (reference sequence). With 5 bases removed from V and 1 base from J, the gap between germline ends came to 14 bases. In nucleotides, the CDR3 is TGTGCCTGGGGCCATTATAGCATCCAAGAGACCCAGTACTTC. Its translation is CAWGHYSIQETQYF.

The V call is TRBV5-6, the J call TRBJ2-7, with D uncertain. Trimming removed 2 bases at V and 10 bases at J, with 19 bases between. Germline V gene data show CDR1 as SGHDT and CDR2 as YYEEEE. CDR3 size: 14 residues. CDR3 in amino acids: CASSFLNSPQTQYF. The DNA for the CDR3 is TGTGCCAGCAGCTTCTTAAATTCACCACAGACACAGTACTTC.

This clone was observed a few times. This sequence joins TRBV4-3 and TRBJ1-2, with 7 bases identical to TRBD1. Germline assignment: CDR1 LGHNA and CDR2 YSLEER. CDR3 length: 15 residues. V trimming: 1 base; J trimming: 6 bases; junction bases outside the gene matches: 8. The CDR3, as DNA: TGCGCCAGCAGCCAAGCTGACAGGGAATTTGATGGCTACACCTTC. As protein: CASSQADREFDGYTF.

This clone was seen more than once but under ten times. The V gene is TRBV7-9, the J gene TRBJ2-1; D is possibly TRBD1 (5 bases). Germline loops: CDR1 SEHNR, CDR2 FQNEAQ (reference sequence). Trimming took 5 bases from V and 3 from J, leaving 8 bases between them. CDR3 length: 13 amino acids. The DNA of the CDR3 is TGTGCCAGCAGCGTACAGGTCTACAATGAGCAGTTCTTC. Its translation: CASSVQVYNEQFF.

The V gene is TRBV4-3, the J gene TRBJ2-7, with 13 positions matching TRBD2. V dropped 3 bases and J dropped 3; count of bases not matched to a gene: 5. The germline V gene has CDR1 LGHNA and CDR2 YSLEER. The CDR3 is made up of 16 amino acids. DNA of the CDR3: TGCGCCAGCAGCCAGGGACTAGCGGGGACATTCTACGAGCAGTACTTC. Its protein product is CASSQGLAGTFYEQYF.

This clone is medium-sized in the sample. This chain links TRBV27 with TRBJ1-2, with a possible D match to TRBD1 (5 bases). CDR3 length: 15 amino acids. V was shortened by 5 bases and J by 6 bases, with 19 bases between the two germline ends. Germline CDR1 and CDR2: MNHEY and SMNVEV (reference sequence). The CDR3 spells CASSTWDWVSDGYTF. The CDR3 DNA reads as TGTGCCAGCAGTACTTGGGACTGGGTGTCAGATGGCTACACCTTC.

The V and J genes are TRBV19 and TRBJ2-2, with 7 bases matching TRBD1. CDR3 length: 14 residues. CDR1 and CDR2 (germline): LNHDA, SQIVND (reference sequence). J gave up 4 bases and V 5 bases, and 4 bases lay outside the gene matches. The CDR3 region has the DNA TGTGCCAGTAGTCCATACAGGGGCACCGGGGAGCTGTTTTTT. Translating it yields CASSPYRGTGELFF. The full variable domain, in which reference TRBV19 and TRBJ2-2 provide the parts outside the CDR3, is DGGITQSPKYLFRKEGQNVTLSCEQNLNHDAMYWYRQDPGQGLRLIYYSQIVNDFQKGDIAEGYSVSREKKESFPLTVTSAQKNPTAFYLCASSPYRGTGELFFGEGSRLTVL.

By sample fraction, this clone is medium-sized. The chain has TRBV5-4 and TRBJ2-7; 13 positions match TRBD2. V gave up 4 bases and J gave up 3 bases; unmatched junction bases: 4. The CDR3 sequence is 15 residues long. The germline CDR1 and CDR2 sequences are SGHNT and YYREEE (reference sequence). In DNA, the CDR3 is TGTGCCAGCAGCCTACTAGCGGGGGGGCTCTACGAGCAGTACTTC. Its protein product is CASSLLAGGLYEQYF. Variable domain in full (rest from reference TRBV5-4 and TRBJ2-7): ETGVTQSPTHLIKTRGQQVTLRCSSQSGHNTVSWYQQALGQGPQFIFQYYREEENGRGNFPPRFSGLQFPNYSSELNVNALELDDSALYLCASSLLAGGLYEQYFGPGTRLTVT.

In regard to this clone: Since a far larger clone is one base different, this is likely a read error. Additional DNA sequences in this sample encode the identical CDR3. The gene calls are TRBV4-1 and TRBJ2-7; no firm D call. V was cut by 1 base and J by 4 bases, with 11 bases left in between. The CDR3 is made up of 14 amino acids. CDR1 is MGHRA and CDR2 is YSYEKL in the germline V gene. CDR3 region: CASSQVESGYEQYF. DNA for the CDR3: TGCGCCAGCAGCCAAGTTGAATCCGGTTACGAGCAGTACTTC.

In this sample, this clone turned up a few times. This chain links TRBV30 with TRBJ2-1; D is unclear. In germline, CDR1 is GTSNPN, CDR2 SVGIG (reference sequence). The CDR3 runs to 14 residues. The V and J ends lost 1 base and 0 bases respectively, with 7 bases between them. The CDR3 region is CAWSETSSYNEQFF. In DNA, the CDR3 is TGTGCCTGGAGTGAAACAAGCTCCTACAATGAGCAGTTCTTC.

In its sample, this clone ranks as medium-sized (0.01 to 0.1%). The rearrangement links TRBV19 to TRBJ1-6; D not resolved. This CDR3 spans 15 amino acids. Trimming pared 3 bases from V and 10 bases from J, leaving 16 bases between. Germline loops: CDR1 LNHDA, CDR2 SQIVND (reference sequence). In DNA, the CDR3 is TGTGCCAGTAGTATCTTCTTTGAGGGCTGGTCACCCCTCCACTTT. This gives the protein CASSIFFEGWSPLHF.

This clone is medium-sized within its sample. This sequence joins TRBV5-1 and TRBJ2-4, with 9 bases fitting TRBD1. Germline values: CDR1 SGHRS, CDR2 YFSETQ. J was trimmed by 5 bases and V by 4 bases; bases with no gene match: 4. The CDR3 is made up of 14 amino acids. The CDR3 DNA reads as TGCGCCAGCAGCGGGTGGACAGGGGAAAACATTCAGTACTTC. Its protein product is CASSGWTGENIQYF.

This chain uses TRBV29-1 with TRBJ2-3, with no clear D. Trimming stripped 7 bases from V and 4 bases from J, with 15 bases between. CDR1 is SQVTM, CDR2 ANQGSEA, per germline. This CDR3 comprises 13 residues. The CDR3 sequence: CSGIVLVADTQYF. CDR3 DNA sequence: TGCAGCGGTATTGTGCTAGTCGCAGATACGCAGTATTTT.

This clone was found once. The chain has TRBV7-9 and TRBJ2-7; 11 positions match TRBD2. V trimming: 5 bases; J trimming: 2 bases; junction bases outside the gene matches: 2. The germline V gene has CDR1 SEHNR and CDR2 FQNEAQ (reference sequence). The CDR3 is 14 residues long. CDR3 protein: CASSLGLAAYEQYF. CDR3 coding DNA: TGTGCCAGCAGCCTGGGACTAGCGGCCTACGAGCAGTACTTC.

This sequence joins TRBV6-5 and TRBJ1-2; TRBD1 agrees at 9 bases. V was pared by 2 bases and J by 4 bases, with 5 bases of the junction left unmatched. The length of the CDR3 is 15 residues. Germline-derived CDR1 and CDR2 are MNHEY and SVGAGI. CDR3 amino acids: CASSYTSDRGYGYTF. The CDR3 DNA sequence: TGTGCCAGCAGTTACACCTCGGACAGGGGCTATGGCTACACCTTC.

By share, this clone counts as large (0.1 to 1%). DNA for the CDR3: TGTGCCAGCACCATACAGGGGGCATACACCATATATTTT. This gives the protein CASTIQGAYTIYF. The rearrangement joins TRBV28 to TRBJ1-3, with 9 bases matching TRBD1. The germline V gene has CDR1 MDHEN and CDR2 SYDVKM. The CDR3 loop spans 13 amino acids. Trimming cost V 7 bases and J 8 bases; bases outside gene matches: 6.

This clone is medium-sized (0.01 to 0.1%). This chain connects TRBV19 to TRBJ1-6; D call uncertain. The CDR3 is 15 amino acids. Germline V gene sequence: CDR1 LNHDA, CDR2 SQIVND (reference sequence). Trimming removed 4 bases from V and 2 bases from J, with 9 bases in between. Written as DNA, the CDR3 is TGTGCCAGTAGTAGCGGAACCCCCTATAATTCACCCCTCCACTTT. It yields the protein CASSSGTPYNSPLHF.

There are a few counts of this clone. The chain joins TRBV11-2 to TRBJ2-7, with D possibly matching TRBD1 (6 bases). Trimming cost V 7 bases and J 2 bases, with 18 bases left between them. Germline loops: CDR1 SGHAT, CDR2 FQNNGV. The CDR3 is 15 amino acids. CDR3 sequence: CASTEGVATAYEQYF. CDR3 in DNA: TGTGCCAGCACCGAGGGGGTAGCGACAGCCTACGAGCAGTACTTC.

The chain recombines TRBV7-9 with TRBJ2-5; possibly TRBD1 for D (5 bases). The CDR3 totals 13 residues. CDR1 is SEHNR, CDR2 FQNEAQ, per germline (reference sequence). Trimming removed 5 bases at V and 5 bases at J, with 12 bases between. The CDR3 loop is CASSPDSSETQYF. The DNA of the CDR3 is TGTGCCAGCAGCCCCGACAGCTCGGAGACCCAGTACTTC.

This clone ranks as medium-sized. The chain has TRBV4-3 and TRBJ1-3; D call uncertain. Germline CDR1 LGHNA, CDR2 YSLEER. The ends were cut back, 2 bases at V and 1 base at J, with 12 bases in the middle. CDR3 length: 16 residues. CDR3 DNA sequence: TGCGCCAGCAGCCAATTCGCCACCCGGTCTGGAAACACCATATATTTT. Translating it yields CASSQFATRSGNTIYF.

The rearrangement uses TRBV27 and TRBJ2-2; D remains ambiguous. V shed 2 bases and J shed 2 bases, with 9 bases lying between them. Germline CDR1 is MNHEY and CDR2 is SMNVEV (reference sequence). The CDR3 length is 15 residues. The CDR3 nucleotides read TGTGCCAGCAGTTTAATGTCTTCCAACACCGGGGAGCTGTTTTTT. Amino acid sequence: CASSLMSSNTGELFF.